The 9 T cell receptor beta chains reported below all come from one sample, sequenced in a study of blood T cell repertoires in COVID-19. Generated by immunoSEQ multiplex PCR, the TCRdb table keeps only in-frame clones and is missing some. The sample has 100,000 to 150,000 clones; around 91% are singletons. Sequenced: peripheral blood. The receptors originated from a man aged 65 to 85 with active or convalescent COVID-19.

This CDR3 is CASSQTSGMYNEQFF. CDR3 DNA: TGTGCCAGCAGCCAAACTAGCGGGATGTACAATGAGCAGTTCTTC. V gene TRBV4-2 combines with J gene TRBJ2-1; 10 bases line up with TRBD2. J gave up 4 bases and V 2 bases, and 2 bases lay outside the gene matches. The CDR3 spans 15 residues. The germline V gene has CDR1 LGHNA and CDR2 YNFKEQ.

The V call is TRBV28, the J call TRBJ2-7; 7 nucleotides line up with TRBD1. The junction had 5 bases not matched to a gene; V was cut back by 2 bases and J by 1 base. Germline assignment: CDR1 MDHEN and CDR2 SYDVKM. The CDR3 totals 15 residues. CDR3 sequence: CASSLNRGLSYEQYF. In DNA, the CDR3 is TGTGCCAGCAGTTTAAACAGGGGCTTATCCTACGAGCAGTACTTC.

This chain joins TRBV5-1 and TRBJ1-4, with TRBD1 identical over 12 bases. The CDR3 runs 18 residues. Germline V lookup: CDR1 SGHRS, CDR2 YFSETQ. The trim removed 3 bases at V and 11 bases at J, leaving 17 bases unmatched. CDR3 region: CASSSSGTGGMLGGKLFF. The CDR3 bases are TGCGCCAGCAGCTCCTCCGGGACAGGGGGCATGCTAGGTGGGAAACTGTTTTTT.

J is TRBJ2-3 and V is TRBV5-1; D is perhaps TRBD1 (5 bases). Germline CDR1 is SGHRS and CDR2 is YFSETQ. V lost 0 bases and J lost 2, with 7 bases in between. This CDR3 contains 14 residues. The DNA for the CDR3 is TGCGCCAGCAGCTTGGGACAGAACACAGATACGCAGTATTTT. Encoded protein: CASSLGQNTDTQYF.

V usage is TRBV19 and J usage is TRBJ1-1; possibly TRBD1 for D (5 bases). The CDR3 is 16 residues long. Between the trimmed V and J ends, which lost 6 bases and 1 base, there was a span of 18 bases. Germline CDR1 and CDR2: LNHDA and SQIVND (reference sequence). The CDR3 sequence is CASSSYGGGPNTEAFF. CDR3 DNA: TGTGCCAGTAGCTCCTACGGGGGGGGACCGAACACTGAAGCTTTCTTT.

Of note for this clone: This CDR3 is also generated by other DNA sequences in the sample. The chain couples TRBV5-1 to TRBJ1-1, with TRBD1 identical over 9 bases. J gave up 2 bases and V 2 bases, and 1 base lay outside the gene matches. The CDR3 spans 14 residues. The germline gives CDR1 SGHRS, CDR2 YFSETQ. CDR3 nucleotides: TGCGCCAGCAGCTTACAGGGGGCTAACACTGAAGCTTTCTTT. Its protein is CASSLQGANTEAFF.

This clone was seen at least ten times. V is TRBV19 and J is TRBJ1-5; D not resolved. Germline V gene sequence: CDR1 LNHDA, CDR2 SQIVND (reference sequence). V was clipped by 3 bases and J by 3 bases, with 6 bases between them. The CDR3 is 13 amino acids. CDR3 protein: CASSMAVNQPQHF. Written as DNA, the CDR3 is TGTGCCAGTAGTATGGCCGTCAATCAGCCCCAGCATTTT.

This chain links TRBV10-3 with TRBJ1-5, with 7 positions matching TRBD1. Losses at the gene ends were 10 bases for V and 3 bases for J; bases not matched to a gene: 6. CDR3 size: 13 residues. Germline V gene data show CDR1 as ENHRY and CDR2 as SYGVKD. The CDR3 DNA reads TGTGCCACCCGAGGGGGCGTCAATCAGCCCCAGCATTTT. Translation gives CATRGGVNQPQHF.

The chain is built from TRBV11-3 and TRBJ2-3; D is perhaps TRBD2 (6 bases). There are 15 residues in the CDR3. The germline V gene has CDR1 SGHNT and CDR2 YENEEA. V dropped 5 bases and J dropped 6 bases, with 18 bases sitting between them. CDR3 sequence (DNA): TGTGCCAGCAGCCTCTCTAGCGACGGTGGGGATACGCAGTATTTT. Its protein product is CASSLSSDGGDTQYF.